The clone carrying this TCR beta chain was observed a handful of times. Its antigen is still unknown. PCR was performed using 60 Vbeta and 13 Jbeta primers. Repertoires were generated with immunoSEQ multiplex PCR, while TCRdb's copy carries only in-frame clones and drops some. The table shows 110,000 to 150,000 clones, with roughly 70% occurring only once. The data originate from a study of cytomegalovirus exposure and HLA in healthy donors. Germline V gives CDR1 SGHTA, CDR2 FQGNSA. The CDR3 sequence is 13 residues long. Trimming took 1 base from V and 6 from J, leaving 6 bases between them. The study, taken as a whole, reports: The productive fraction for most TCR beta V segments was about 87% or about 30% in an earlier analysis. HLA alleles showed associations with 15,000 to 20,000 TCR beta sequences in a later analysis, at a 0.05 false discovery rate.

This sequence originates from a man younger than 45 in good health and CMV-seronegative. The chain links TRBV7-2 to TRBJ1-4; D is unclear. The specimen was PBMCs. The CDR3 spells CASSLDRDEKLFF. The CDR3 coding sequence is TGTGCCAGCAGCTTAGACCGGGATGAAAAACTGTTTTTT.